This T cell receptor (beta chain) was obtained from a study of blood T cell repertoires in COVID-19. Background on the study: PBMCs, B-cell-depleted T cells, or T cells provided the cDNA or gDNA that made up the material.

TCRdb's table, derived via immunoSEQ multiplex PCR, lists solely in-frame clones and lacks some. The sample comprises 300,000 to 400,000 clones, over 75% of which are singletons, and more than 0.9% rests with the top ten. Residents of 24 US areas, aged roughly 18 to 89 years, made up the participants. The study assigned cohorts using participant-reported clinical history. Two negative PCRs, clearance, or symptom resolution had been documented for recovered Cohort 3 donors. The TCR originated in a woman aged 25 to 39 who had recovered from COVID-19. Material: PBMCs or T cells enriched from blood (not recorded which).

The CDR3 region has the DNA TGTGCCAGCTCACCACAGAACTCCGGGAGGACTGAAGCTTTCTTT. Translation: CASSPQNSGRTEAFF. This chain connects TRBV18 to TRBJ1-1, with no clear D. CDR3 length: 15 amino acids. Germline V gene sequence: CDR1 KGHSH, CDR2 LQKENI. Trimming took off 1 base at V and 5 bases at J, with 14 bases between the two ends.